This entry lists 14 T cell receptor beta chains sequenced from one sample in a study of metastatic and nonmetastatic thyroid tumors. No patient received treatment before thyroid surgery. TCRdb reanalyzed the PCR reads via MiXCR. The sample lists some 28,000 clones, 16% occurring once. Sequences were obtained from blood. The receptors shown here come from a female donor with papillary thyroid cancer or a benign thyroid nodule (not recorded which). Some clones in this sample may be carry-over from other donors' samples.

This clone was seen at least ten times. This CDR3 reads CASKIAGGPYNEQFF. The CDR3 DNA reads TGTGCCAGCAAGATAGCGGGAGGGCCCTACAATGAGCAGTTCTTC. The gene calls are TRBV6-1 and TRBJ2-1, with 11 bases that match TRBD2. The CDR3 has 15 amino acids. V lost 7 bases, J lost 2 bases, and 4 bases stayed unmatched. CDR1 is MNHNS, CDR2 SASEGT, per germline.

This clone was seen repeatedly, ten times or more. This chain links TRBV28 with TRBJ2-1; 8 bases match TRBD2. Germline V CDR1 and CDR2: MDHEN, SYDVKM. The CDR3 runs 15 residues. J was trimmed by 8 bases and V by 3 bases; bases with no gene match: 9. CDR3 sequence (DNA): TGTGCCAGCAGTTTCGGGGGGGGAGGTTATTATGAGCAGTTCTTC. Translation: CASSFGGGGYYEQFF.

This clone has ten or more counts. The chain uses TRBV6-1 and TRBJ2-1; TRBD2 matches at 9 bases. Germline V gene data show CDR1 as MNHNS and CDR2 as SASEGT. V lost 5 bases and J lost 0; bases outside the gene matches: 2. The CDR3 has 15 amino acids. The CDR3 DNA follows: TGTGCCAGCAGTAGTAGCGGGAGCTCCTACAATGAGCAGTTCTTC. It encodes CASSSSGSSYNEQFF.

This clone has a count of ten or more. The chain uses TRBV4-1 and TRBJ2-1; D is perhaps TRBD2 (5 bases). Germline CDR1 is MGHRA and CDR2 is YSYEKL. V was pared by 0 bases and J by 11 bases, with 17 bases between. The CDR3 extends over 15 amino acids. The CDR3 DNA reads TGCGCCAGCAGCCAAGATCTACAGACTACAAGGAAGCAGTTCTTC. Translation gives CASSQDLQTTRKQFF.

In its sample, this clone was seen many times. The genes are TRBV11-2 and TRBJ2-1; possible D gene TRBD1, 5 bases. The CDR3 is made up of 14 amino acids. The germline CDR1 and CDR2 sequences are SGHAT and FQNNGV. V gave up 5 bases and J gave up 7 bases, with 15 bases separating them. Here the CDR3 DNA reads TGTGCCAGCAGCGGGCGCCGCAGGGTTAATGAGCAGTTCTTC. As protein: CASSGRRRVNEQFF.

The table lists this clone with many counts. A read error may be the cause here, since a much bigger clone is one base away. This sample also contains other DNA sequences that code for the same CDR3. The gene calls are TRBV2 and TRBJ1-5; D not resolved. Trimming took off 3 bases at V and 7 bases at J, with 13 bases between the two ends. Germline V gene data show CDR1 as SNHLY and CDR2 as FYNNEI. This CDR3 spans 14 amino acids. DNA for the CDR3: TGTGCCAGCAGTGACCTGGGCCGCATGCAGCCCCAGCATTTT. Its translation is CASSDLGRMQPQHF.

This clone occurred a few times. The chain has TRBV12-3 or TRBV12-4 and TRBJ1-6; a possible D gene is TRBD1 (5 bases). This CDR3 region has 13 residues. The V end was cut by 9 bases, the J end by 6 bases, with 12 bases between. CDR3 residues: CASSRVPNSPLHF. The CDR3 nucleotides are TGTGCCAGTTCCAGGGTCCCTAATTCACCCCTCCACTTT.

This clone was detected many times. The junction differs from germline at one of its ends, possibly a read error. This CDR3 is also generated by other DNA sequences in the sample. The CDR3 coding sequence is TGTGCCAGCAGTCAAGGACAGGGTGGGAATGAGCAGTTCTTT. Amino acid sequence: CASSQGQGGNEQFF. The V gene is TRBV12-3 or TRBV12-4, the J gene TRBJ2-1; TRBD1 aligns across 8 bases. This CDR3 is built from 14 residues.

As for this clone: The junction departs from germline at one end; a sequencing error may be responsible. V usage is TRBV2 and J usage is TRBJ1-5, with TRBD1 matching over 7 bases. In germline, CDR1 is SNHLY, CDR2 FYNNEI. The length of the CDR3 is 16 residues. The CDR3 here is CASIHTDREGAQPQHF. CDR3 coding DNA: TGTGCCAGCATTCACACCGACAGGGAGGGGGCTCAGCCCCAACATTTT.

A word on this clone: Relative to the germline gene, one junction end is altered; a read error may explain this. The chain uses TRBV20-1 and TRBJ2-1; a weak D match, TRBD1 (7 bases). CDR1 and CDR2 (germline): DFQATT, SNEGSKA (reference sequence). The CDR3 covers 13 residues. The DNA for the CDR3 is TGCAGTGGCCAGGGGGGAACGTATAATGAGCATTTCTTC. Amino acid sequence: CSGQGGTYNEHFF.

This clone is medium-sized (0.01 to 0.1%) by share. V gene TRBV6-1 combines with J gene TRBJ2-2; D uncertain. The germline gives CDR1 MNHNS, CDR2 SASEGT. CDR3 size: 13 residues. V was trimmed by 8 bases and J by 1 base, leaving 8 bases between them. CDR3 in amino acids: CASEAGNTGELFF. As DNA, the CDR3 is TGTGCCAGCGAAGCAGGGAACACCGGGGAGCTGTTTTTT.

This clone occurred many times. The CDR3 DNA follows: TGCAGCGAGACGCGACGGCTAGCGGGGGCAGATACGCAGTATTTT. Residues: CSETRRLAGADTQYF. This rearrangement joins TRBV29-1 to TRBJ2-3, with TRBD2 matching over 10 bases. V dropped 7 bases and J dropped 4; count of bases not matched to a gene: 11. Germline CDR1 and CDR2: SQVTM and ANQGSEA. The CDR3 consists of 15 residues.

This clone was seen ten or more times. The chain uses TRBV10-3 and TRBJ2-4; D is unresolved. The V end lost 8 bases, the J end lost 0 bases, and 8 bases lay between the germline ends. Germline values: CDR1 ENHRY, CDR2 SYGVKD. The CDR3 is 13 residues long. CDR3: CAIAGGAKNIQYF. The CDR3 nucleotides read TGTGCCATCGCCGGCGGAGCCAAAAACATTCAGTACTTC.

This clone was recorded many times. This may come from a read error, since a much larger clone is one base off. Other nucleotide sequences in the sample specify the same CDR3. The V gene is TRBV27, the J gene TRBJ2-2; D remains ambiguous. The length of the CDR3 is 13 residues. The ends were cut back, 0 bases at V and 6 bases at J, with 5 bases in the middle. CDR1 MNHEY and CDR2 SMNVEV come from the germline V gene (reference sequence). The CDR3 DNA sequence: TGTGCCAGCAGTTTATCCCTCCCCGGGGAGCTGTTTTTT. Translated, it gives CASSLSLPGELFF.